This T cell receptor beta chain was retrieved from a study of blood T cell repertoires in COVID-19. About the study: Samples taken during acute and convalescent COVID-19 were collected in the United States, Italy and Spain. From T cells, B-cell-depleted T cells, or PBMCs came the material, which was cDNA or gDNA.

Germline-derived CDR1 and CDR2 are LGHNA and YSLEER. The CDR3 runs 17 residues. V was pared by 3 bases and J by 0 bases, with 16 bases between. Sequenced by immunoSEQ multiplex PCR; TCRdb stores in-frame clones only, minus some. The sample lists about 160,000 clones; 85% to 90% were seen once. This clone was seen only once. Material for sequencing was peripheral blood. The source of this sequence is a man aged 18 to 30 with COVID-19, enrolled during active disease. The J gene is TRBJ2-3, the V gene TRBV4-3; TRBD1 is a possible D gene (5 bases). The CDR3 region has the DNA TGCGCCAGCAGCCATCGAGGACATTTATCTAGCACAGATACGCAGTATTTT. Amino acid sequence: CASSHRGHLSSTDTQYF.